This T cell receptor (beta chain) was identified in a study of blood T cell repertoires in COVID-19. Study-wide background: The samples span acute and convalescent COVID-19 from the United States, Italy and Spain. Sources were T cells, B-cell-depleted T cells, or PBMCs; the material itself was cDNA or gDNA.

In the authors' methods: Amplifying reference gene primers gave estimates of nucleated cell counts. This table comes from immunoSEQ multiplex PCR, and its TCRdb copy is limited to in-frame clones, with some not included. That table supplies the V and J calls and clone size; D and trimming were determined from the DNA. The sample lists some 200,000 clones, roughly nine tenths occurring once. Germline V gene lookup returns CDR1 SGHAT and CDR2 FQNNGV. This CDR3 has 15 amino acids. V was clipped by 4 bases and J by 6 bases; unmatched bases: 9. J is TRBJ2-1 and V is TRBV11-2; TRBD2 matches at 7 bases. Sequencing was performed on peripheral blood. This receptor was taken from a man between 70 and 80 years old with acute or convalescent COVID-19. The CDR3 DNA reads TGTGCCAGCAGCTCTAGCGGAACCCTTGGCAATGAGCAGTTCTTC. Protein: CASSSSGTLGNEQFF.